This T cell receptor beta chain was obtained from a study of T cells in localized non-small cell lung cancer. The study, taken as a whole, reports: The highest T cell clonality was in uninvolved adjacent lung, above tumor.

Repertoires were generated with immunoSEQ multiplex PCR, while TCRdb's copy carries only in-frame clones and drops some. The data hold 5,000 to 7,000 clones, with more than 25% observed a single time. This clone was counted a few times. The target antigen is unknown. CDR3 length equals 14 residues. CDR1 is LNHDA and CDR2 is SQIVND in the germline V gene (reference sequence). The V gene lost 6 bases and the J gene lost 2 bases, with 14 bases spanning the gap. The V gene is TRBV19, the J gene TRBJ2-7, with D possibly being TRBD1 (7 bases). The receptor's source is a female donor of 60 years or more with stage I lung adenocarcinoma. The sample was lung tumor tissue, taken before any cancer treatment. CDR3 in amino acids: CASSTAGQTYEQYF. DNA of the CDR3: TGTGCCAGTAGCACCGCGGGACAGACCTACGAGCAGTACTTC.